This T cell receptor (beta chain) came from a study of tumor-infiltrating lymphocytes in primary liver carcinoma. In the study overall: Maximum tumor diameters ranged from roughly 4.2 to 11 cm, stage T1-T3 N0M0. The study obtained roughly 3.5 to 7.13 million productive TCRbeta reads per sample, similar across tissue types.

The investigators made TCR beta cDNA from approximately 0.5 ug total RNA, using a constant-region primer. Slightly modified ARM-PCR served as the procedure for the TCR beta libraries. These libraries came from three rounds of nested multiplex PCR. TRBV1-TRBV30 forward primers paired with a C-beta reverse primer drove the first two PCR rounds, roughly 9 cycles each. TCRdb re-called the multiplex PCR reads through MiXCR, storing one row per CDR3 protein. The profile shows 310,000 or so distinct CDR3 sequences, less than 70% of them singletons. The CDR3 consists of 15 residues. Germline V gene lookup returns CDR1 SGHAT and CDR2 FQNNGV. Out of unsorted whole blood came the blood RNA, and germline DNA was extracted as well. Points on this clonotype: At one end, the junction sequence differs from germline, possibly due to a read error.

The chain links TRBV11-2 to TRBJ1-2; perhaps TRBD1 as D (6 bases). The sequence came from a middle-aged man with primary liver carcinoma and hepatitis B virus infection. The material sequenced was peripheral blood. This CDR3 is CANSLVQGPLCGYTF. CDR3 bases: TGTGCCAACAGCCTTGTTCAGGGGCCGTTGTGTGGCTACACCTTC.